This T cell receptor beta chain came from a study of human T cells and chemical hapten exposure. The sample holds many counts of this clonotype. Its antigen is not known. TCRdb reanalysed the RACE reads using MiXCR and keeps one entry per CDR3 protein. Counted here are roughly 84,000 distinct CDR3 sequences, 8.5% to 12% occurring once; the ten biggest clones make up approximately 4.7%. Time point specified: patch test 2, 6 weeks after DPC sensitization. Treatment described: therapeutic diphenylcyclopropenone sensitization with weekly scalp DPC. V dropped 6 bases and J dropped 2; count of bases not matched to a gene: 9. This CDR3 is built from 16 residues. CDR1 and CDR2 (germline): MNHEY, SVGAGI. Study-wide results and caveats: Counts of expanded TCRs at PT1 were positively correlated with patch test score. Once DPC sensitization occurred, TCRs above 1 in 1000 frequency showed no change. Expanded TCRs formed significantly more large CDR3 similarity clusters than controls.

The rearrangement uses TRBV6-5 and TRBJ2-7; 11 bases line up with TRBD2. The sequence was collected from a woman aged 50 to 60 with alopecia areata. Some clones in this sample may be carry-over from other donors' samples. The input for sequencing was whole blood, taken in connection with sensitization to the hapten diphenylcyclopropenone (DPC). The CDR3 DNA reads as TGTGCCAGCAGCCGGGCGGGACTAGCGGATACCTACGAGCAGTACTTC. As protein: CASSRAGLADTYEQYF.